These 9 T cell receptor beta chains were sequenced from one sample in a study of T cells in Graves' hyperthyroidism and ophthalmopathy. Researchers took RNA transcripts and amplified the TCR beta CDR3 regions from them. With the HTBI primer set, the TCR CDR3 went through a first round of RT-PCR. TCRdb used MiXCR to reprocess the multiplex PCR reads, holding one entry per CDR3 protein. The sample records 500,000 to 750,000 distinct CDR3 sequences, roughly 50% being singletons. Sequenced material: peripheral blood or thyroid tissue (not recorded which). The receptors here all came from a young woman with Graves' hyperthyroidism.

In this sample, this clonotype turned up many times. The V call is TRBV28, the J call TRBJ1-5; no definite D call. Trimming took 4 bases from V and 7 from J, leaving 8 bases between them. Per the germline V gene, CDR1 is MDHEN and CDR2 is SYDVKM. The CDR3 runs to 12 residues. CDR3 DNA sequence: TGTGCCAGCAGTTCACCACCCCAGCCCCAGCATTTT. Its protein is CASSSPPQPQHF. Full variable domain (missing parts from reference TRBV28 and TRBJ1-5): DVKVTQSSRYLVKRTGEKVFLECVQDMDHENMFWYRQDPGLGLRLIYFSYDVKMKEKGDIPEGYSVSREKKERFSLILESASTNQTSMYLCASSSPPQPQHFGDGTRLSIL.

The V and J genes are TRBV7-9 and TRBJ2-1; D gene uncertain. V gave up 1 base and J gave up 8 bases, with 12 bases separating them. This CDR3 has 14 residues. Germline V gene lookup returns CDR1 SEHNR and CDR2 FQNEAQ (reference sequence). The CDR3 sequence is CASSLVARGYEQFF. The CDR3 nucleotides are TGTGCCAGCAGCTTAGTTGCTAGAGGCTATGAGCAGTTCTTC.

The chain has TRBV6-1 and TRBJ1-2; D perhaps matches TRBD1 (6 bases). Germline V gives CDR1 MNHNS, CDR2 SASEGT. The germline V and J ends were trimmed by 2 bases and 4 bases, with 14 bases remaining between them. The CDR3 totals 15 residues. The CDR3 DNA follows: TGTGCCAGCAGTGAAAGCACCGGGGGCAGCTATGGCTACACCTTC. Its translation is CASSESTGGSYGYTF.

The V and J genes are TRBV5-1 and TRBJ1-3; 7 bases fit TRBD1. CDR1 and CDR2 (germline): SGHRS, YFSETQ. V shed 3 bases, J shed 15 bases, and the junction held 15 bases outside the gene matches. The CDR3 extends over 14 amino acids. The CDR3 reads CASSYPTGPETPYF. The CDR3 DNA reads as TGCGCCAGCAGCTATCCGACAGGGCCGGAAACACCATATTTT.

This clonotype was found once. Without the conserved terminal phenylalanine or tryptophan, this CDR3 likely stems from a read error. In nucleotides, the CDR3 is TGTGCCAGTGGGGGCCCCATGAACACTGAAGCTTTCTCT. It specifies CASGGPMNTEAFS. The chain joins TRBV27 to TRBJ1-1; tentative D call: TRBD1 (6 bases). Germline V gives CDR1 MNHEY, CDR2 SMNVEV (reference sequence). The CDR3 runs 13 residues. V lost 9 bases, J lost 0 bases, and 11 bases lay in between.

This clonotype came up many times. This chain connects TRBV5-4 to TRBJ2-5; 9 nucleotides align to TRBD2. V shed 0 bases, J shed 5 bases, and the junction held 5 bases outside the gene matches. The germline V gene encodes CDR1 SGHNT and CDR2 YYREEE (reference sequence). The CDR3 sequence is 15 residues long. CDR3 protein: CASSLGGSGSETQYF. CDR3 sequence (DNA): TGTGCCAGCAGCTTGGGTGGTAGCGGGAGTGAGACCCAGTACTTC.

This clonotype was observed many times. Here the CDR3 reads CASSTQTQYF. The CDR3 DNA reads as TGTGCCAGCTCCACCCAGACCCAGTACTTC. The genes are TRBV2 and TRBJ2-5; D gene unclear. V shed 8 bases and J shed 6 bases, with 7 bases lying between them. The germline CDR1 and CDR2 sequences are SNHLY and FYNNEI. This CDR3 is built from 10 residues.

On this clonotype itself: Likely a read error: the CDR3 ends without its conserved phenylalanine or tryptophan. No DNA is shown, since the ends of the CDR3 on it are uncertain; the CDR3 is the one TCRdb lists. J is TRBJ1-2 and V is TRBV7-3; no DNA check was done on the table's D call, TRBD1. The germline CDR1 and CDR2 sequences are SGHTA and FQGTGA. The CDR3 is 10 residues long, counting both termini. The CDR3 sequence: CASSQTGDAY.

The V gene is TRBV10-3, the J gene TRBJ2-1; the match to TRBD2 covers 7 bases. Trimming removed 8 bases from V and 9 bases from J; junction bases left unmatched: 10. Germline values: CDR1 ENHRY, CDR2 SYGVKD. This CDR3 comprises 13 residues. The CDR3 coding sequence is TGTGCCATCGGGGGGTCCTGGGAGGGTGAGCAGTTCTTC. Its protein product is CAIGGSWEGEQFF.